The 28 T cell receptor beta chains presented below share a single source sample, sequenced in a study of OX40 agonist ivuxolimab in advanced cancers. Repertoires were generated with immunoSEQ multiplex PCR, while TCRdb's copy carries only in-frame clones and drops some. The sample holds roughly 80,000 clones; about 85% are singletons and the top ten take roughly 0.7%. The specimen comprised CD4+ or CD8+ T cells sorted from blood, sampled in a trial of the OX40 agonist ivuxolimab. The receptors were gathered from an adult with an advanced solid tumor such as melanoma, head and neck, liver or kidney cancer.

The rearrangement links TRBV7-6 to TRBJ2-7, with D possibly TRBD1 on 6 matching bases. CDR1 and CDR2 (germline): SGHVS, FNYEAQ. V shed 5 bases and J shed 5 bases, with 16 bases lying between them. This CDR3 comprises 14 residues. The DNA of the CDR3 is TGTGCCAGCAGCCCAGGGGACGGTGCAGACGAGCAGTACTTC. It is translated as CASSPGDGADEQYF.

The chain uses TRBV11-1 and TRBJ1-1; a weak D match, TRBD1 (5 bases). V was cut by 9 bases and J by 0 bases, with 14 bases left in between. CDR1 and CDR2 (germline): SGHAT, FQDESV (reference sequence). CDR3 size: 14 residues. CDR3 region: CASVGQNMNTEAFF. Here the CDR3 DNA reads TGTGCCAGTGTGGGGCAGAACATGAACACTGAAGCTTTCTTT.

CDR3 residues: CASSSRAGDYGYTF. The CDR3 DNA sequence: TGTGCCAGCAGTTCCCGGGCTGGGGACTATGGCTACACCTTC. This chain links TRBV6-1 with TRBJ1-2; D is unresolved. V gave up 5 bases and J gave up 3 bases, with 13 bases separating them. The CDR3 totals 14 residues. Germline-derived CDR1 and CDR2 are MNHNS and SASEGT.

The chain links TRBV9 to TRBJ1-5, with D perhaps TRBD1 (6 bases). The CDR3 sequence is 15 residues long. The germline CDR1 and CDR2 sequences are SGDLS and YYNGEE. The germline V and J ends were trimmed by 4 bases and 0 bases, with 11 bases remaining between them. The CDR3 protein is CASSSQGYSNQPQHF. The CDR3 nucleotides are TGTGCCAGCAGCTCCCAGGGGTATAGCAATCAGCCCCAGCATTTT.

This clone occurred once. V and J are TRBV19 and TRBJ2-5; 7 bases align to TRBD2. Per the germline V gene, CDR1 is LNHDA and CDR2 is SQIVND (reference sequence). The CDR3 is 14 amino acids. The J segment lost 7 bases and the V segment lost 1 base, leaving 6 bases of the junction unmatched. The CDR3 loop reads CASSIVGGDGTQYF. DNA of the CDR3: TGTGCCAGTAGTATAGTTGGGGGGGACGGGACCCAGTACTTC.

This clone occurred a few times. The chain joins TRBV6-1 to TRBJ2-7, with D possibly TRBD2 on 6 matching bases. Trimming removed 1 base from V and 3 bases from J, with 10 bases in between. The germline V gene encodes CDR1 MNHNS and CDR2 SASEGT. This CDR3 spans 14 amino acids. The CDR3, as DNA: TGTGCCAGCAGTGAAGGGAATAGCGGCTACGAGCAGTACTTC. Residues: CASSEGNSGYEQYF.

The CDR3 reads CASSYSGRRNSPLHF. CDR3 nucleotides: TGTGCCAGCAGTTATTCAGGGAGAAGGAATTCACCCCTCCACTTT. The J gene is TRBJ1-6, the V gene TRBV6-5, with D maybe TRBD1 (5 bases). The CDR3 is made up of 15 amino acids. V lost 3 bases and J lost 7, with 13 bases in between. The germline V gene encodes CDR1 MNHEY and CDR2 SVGAGI.

The V gene is TRBV7-9, the J gene TRBJ2-3, with 7 bases aligning to TRBD2. Trimming cost V 6 bases and J 1 base; bases outside gene matches: 7. This CDR3 contains 15 residues. Germline CDR1 is SEHNR and CDR2 is FQNEAQ (reference sequence). The chain's CDR3 is CASRRRGEGTDTQYF. The CDR3 coding sequence is TGTGCCAGCAGACGTCGGGGGGAGGGCACAGATACGCAGTATTTT.

The gene calls are TRBV29-1 and TRBJ2-3; D not resolved. With 3 bases removed from V and 0 bases from J, the gap between germline ends came to 7 bases. The length of the CDR3 is 13 residues. From germline, CDR1 is SQVTM and CDR2 ANQGSEA. The CDR3 loop reads CSVDFTSTDTQYF. CDR3 sequence (DNA): TGCAGCGTTGACTTCACGAGCACAGATACGCAGTATTTT.

The chain is built from TRBV2 and TRBJ2-7; 8 bases fit TRBD1. After removal of 6 bases from V and 3 bases from J, the junction contained 7 bases not matched to a gene. This CDR3 contains 14 residues. CDR1 is SNHLY and CDR2 is FYNNEI in the germline V gene. CDR3 nucleotides: TGTGCCAGCAGGTTGACAGGGGAAGGCTACGAGCAGTACTTC. Its translation is CASRLTGEGYEQYF.

This clone appeared a few times. This CDR3 is also generated by other DNA sequences in the sample. J is TRBJ1-2 and V is TRBV27, with D possibly being TRBD1 (5 bases). In germline, CDR1 is MNHEY, CDR2 SMNVEV (reference sequence). V lost 3 bases and J 4 bases, leaving 9 bases between the germline ends. The CDR3 loop spans 13 amino acids. The CDR3, as DNA: TGTGCCAGCAGTTTGTCAGGGCTCTATGGCTACACCTTC. Its translation: CASSLSGLYGYTF.

The V gene is TRBV9, the J gene TRBJ1-3; TRBD1 aligns across 10 bases. Per germline, CDR1 SGDLS and CDR2 YYNGEE. Unmatched junction bases numbered 2, after V lost 3 bases and J lost 2 bases. The CDR3 has 15 residues. The CDR3 nucleotides are TGTGCCAGCAGCGAAGGGACAGGGGCTGGAAACACCATATATTTT. This translates into CASSEGTGAGNTIYF.

J is TRBJ2-7 and V is TRBV6-5, with 9 positions matching TRBD1. Germline-derived CDR1 and CDR2 are MNHEY and SVGAGI. The CDR3 totals 14 residues. The ends lost 4 bases at V and 5 bases at J; junction bases unmatched: 6. CDR3 nucleotides: TGTGCCAGCAGTTTAGGACAGGGGTTGAACGAGCAGTACTTC. Translating gives CASSLGQGLNEQYF.

This rearrangement joins TRBV10-2 to TRBJ2-5; 11 positions agree with TRBD2. The CDR3 has 14 residues. The V gene end was trimmed by 6 bases and the J gene end by 4 bases; junction bases not matched to a gene: 4. The germline V gene has CDR1 WSHSY and CDR2 SAAADI. The CDR3 DNA reads as TGCGCCAGCAGACTAGCGGGGGCGGGAGAGACCCAGTACTTC. Its protein is CASRLAGAGETQYF.

The genes are TRBV4-3 and TRBJ1-5, with no clear D. Looked up from germline, CDR1 is LGHNA and CDR2 is YSLEER. The CDR3 contains 16 residues. Between the trimmed V and J ends, which lost 0 bases and 2 bases, there was a span of 11 bases. The CDR3 bases are TGCGCCAGCAGCCAAGATCGTAGTAGCGGCAATCAGCCCCAGCATTTT. Protein product: CASSQDRSSGNQPQHF.

This chain connects TRBV6-5 to TRBJ1-6, with 8 bases aligning to TRBD1. The J segment lost 8 bases and the V segment lost 6 bases, leaving 6 bases of the junction unmatched. CDR1 and CDR2 (germline): MNHEY, SVGAGI. The CDR3 runs 14 residues. CDR3 sequence (DNA): TGTGCCAGCAGCCAGGACAGGGATGATTCACCCCTCCACTTT. This codes for CASSQDRDDSPLHF.

The chain uses TRBV7-2 and TRBJ2-5; D possibly matches TRBD1 or TRBD2 (5 bases each). This CDR3 comprises 15 residues. Germline V CDR1 and CDR2: SGHTA, FQGNSA. V gave up 5 bases and J gave up 1 base, with 14 bases separating them. CDR3 sequence reads: CASSPGVGRQETQYF. CDR3 nucleotides: TGTGCCAGCAGCCCCGGGGTGGGGCGCCAAGAGACCCAGTACTTC.

The chain recombines TRBV4-2 with TRBJ2-2; D is ambiguous. V was clipped by 2 bases and J by 2 bases, with 12 bases between them. Germline V gene data show CDR1 as LGHNA and CDR2 as YNFKEQ. There are 16 residues in the CDR3. The CDR3 DNA reads as TGTGCCAGCAGCCAACGGACGGTCGCTAACACCGGGGAGCTGTTTTTT. Translating it yields CASSQRTVANTGELFF.

The rearrangement joins TRBV10-3 to TRBJ2-3; 7 bases map to TRBD2. CDR3 length: 15 residues. Germline V gene sequence: CDR1 ENHRY, CDR2 SYGVKD. V trimming: 6 bases; J trimming: 2 bases; junction bases outside the gene matches: 8. CDR3 residues: CAIRAGLVATDTQYF. The CDR3 bases are TGTGCCATCAGAGCCGGACTAGTCGCCACAGATACGCAGTATTTT.

This clone was detected only a few times. V and J are TRBV7-8 and TRBJ1-1; TRBD1 might be the D (5 bases). From germline, CDR1 is SGHVS and CDR2 FQNEAQ. This CDR3 has 13 amino acids. Trimming cost V 2 bases and J 1 base, with 5 bases left between them. CDR3 sequence: CASSLTGNTEAFF. CDR3 DNA: TGTGCCAGCAGCTTAACAGGGAACACTGAAGCTTTCTTT.

This chain uses TRBV6-1 with TRBJ2-2; D gene ambiguous. The CDR3 length is 14 residues. Germline assignment: CDR1 MNHNS and CDR2 SASEGT. V was trimmed by 5 bases and J by 0 bases, leaving 7 bases between them. CDR3 sequence reads: CASSLAANTGELFF. The CDR3 nucleotides are TGTGCCAGCAGTTTGGCCGCGAACACCGGGGAGCTGTTTTTT.

This chain connects TRBV7-2 to TRBJ1-1; D unresolved. In germline, CDR1 is SGHTA, CDR2 FQGNSA. V dropped 0 bases and J dropped 0 bases, with 8 bases sitting between them. This CDR3 has 15 residues. In nucleotides, the CDR3 is TGTGCCAGCAGCTTAGCAGTCAGGATGAACACTGAAGCTTTCTTT. Protein sequence: CASSLAVRMNTEAFF.

As to this clone: Sequence at one end of the junction differs from germline and may be a read error. V usage is TRBV19 and J usage is TRBJ2-7, with TRBD1 matching over 9 bases. The CDR3 runs 17 residues. Germline V gives CDR1 LNHDA, CDR2 SQIVND (reference sequence). The CDR3 nucleotides read TGTGCCAGCAGTAGTAAGGGACAGGGATACAACTCCTACGAGCAGTACTTC. The encoded protein is CASSSKGQGYNSYEQYF.

The V and J genes are TRBV6-5 and TRBJ2-4, with 9 nucleotides matching TRBD2. With 0 bases clipped from V and 7 bases from J, the junction kept 4 bases outside the gene matches. The CDR3 totals 15 residues. Germline CDR1 is MNHEY and CDR2 is SVGAGI. Written as DNA, the CDR3 is TGTGCCAGCAGTTACTCGGCTAGCGGGGCCAACATTCAGTACTTC. Translating it yields CASSYSASGANIQYF.

This clone was seen a few times. This chain connects TRBV6-5 to TRBJ2-7, with 11 nucleotides matching TRBD1. CDR3 size: 14 residues. CDR1 is MNHEY, CDR2 SVGAGI, per germline. V shed 6 bases, J shed 5 bases, and the junction held 6 bases outside the gene matches. The CDR3 sequence is CASSSGQGVDEQYF. CDR3 DNA: TGTGCCAGCAGCTCGGGACAGGGGGTCGACGAGCAGTACTTC.

V and J are TRBV5-4 and TRBJ1-4, with 10 bases lining up with TRBD1. Germline assignment: CDR1 SGHNT and CDR2 YYREEE (reference sequence). The CDR3 contains 17 residues. The V gene end was trimmed by 3 bases and the J gene end by 5 bases; junction bases not matched to a gene: 10. The CDR3 bases are TGTGCCAGCAGCTCCCGGGACAGGGGACTTTTGAATGAAAAACTGTTTTTT. As protein: CASSSRDRGLLNEKLFF.

This chain links TRBV9 with TRBJ1-1; D is uncertain. Germline V lookup: CDR1 SGDLS, CDR2 YYNGEE. V dropped 0 bases and J dropped 3 bases, with 6 bases sitting between them. This CDR3 comprises 13 residues. CDR3 in DNA: TGTGCCAGCAGCGTAGCTAGGGACACTGAAGCTTTCTTT. Its protein product is CASSVARDTEAFF.

The CDR3 spells CASSLLRGGRQGYGYTF. CDR3 DNA sequence: TGTGCCAGCAGCTTACTGAGGGGGGGCCGCCAGGGCTATGGCTACACCTTC. The chain has TRBV11-2 and TRBJ1-2; D may be TRBD1 (6 bases). V was trimmed by 2 bases and J by 4 bases, leaving 20 bases between them. This CDR3 is 17 amino acids long. Germline CDR1 SGHAT, CDR2 FQNNGV.